Below, one T cell receptor (beta chain) is given with its context. Germline V gene lookup returns CDR1 LNHDA and CDR2 SQIVND (reference sequence). The V segment lost 10 bases and the J segment 2 bases; nucleotides outside the gene matches: 4. The CDR3 extends over 13 amino acids. This entry comes from a study of blood T cell repertoires in COVID-19. For the study at large: Samples representing acute and convalescent COVID-19 were sourced from the United States, Italy and Spain.

In the original analysis: The authors estimated nucleated cell counts from reference gene primer amplification. TCRdb keeps only in-frame clones here, not all; method: immunoSEQ multiplex PCR. V and J calls plus clone size are reproduced from that table; the DNA served to infer D and trimming. Counted here are 95,000 to 110,000 clones, 84% occurring once; the ten biggest clones make up approximately 13%. This rearrangement joins TRBV19 to TRBJ1-5; 8 bases align to TRBD1. This sequence was found in a human donor in a cohort sampled during active or convalescent COVID-19. The source material was peripheral blood. The DNA for the CDR3 is TGTGCCACCAGGGGGCGAGGCAATCAGCCCCAGCATTTT. It specifies CATRGRGNQPQHF.